The 29 T cell receptor beta chains reported below all come from one sample, sequenced in a study of blood T cell repertoires in COVID-19. TCRdb's copy holds only in-frame clones and misses some; the assay was immunoSEQ multiplex PCR. This table holds 380,000 or so clones, more than 65% found once. The sample was peripheral blood. All receptors derive from a human donor with acute or convalescent COVID-19. The donor label of this sample is uncertain.

This clone was seen a few times. This rearrangement joins TRBV10-3 to TRBJ2-7; D gene unclear. CDR1 and CDR2 from the germline V gene are ENHRY and SYGVKD. V was shortened by 0 bases and J by 1 base, with 7 bases between the two germline ends. The CDR3 contains 14 residues. In nucleotides, the CDR3 is TGTGCCATCAGTGAGTCGGGCAGTTCCTACGAGCAGTACTTC. Translating it yields CAISESGSSYEQYF.

On this clone itself: The sample carries other DNA sequences with the same CDR3. This chain joins TRBV28 and TRBJ1-5, with 8 bases identical to TRBD1. Germline V CDR1 and CDR2: MDHEN, SYDVKM. The CDR3 covers 13 residues. V was pared by 6 bases and J by 7 bases, with 5 bases of the junction left unmatched. The CDR3 sequence is CASRRTGIQPQHF. The DNA of the CDR3 is TGTGCCAGCAGACGGACAGGGATCCAGCCCCAGCATTTT.

The chain combines TRBV19 with TRBJ1-3; 8 bases agree with TRBD1. This CDR3 is built from 14 residues. The V gene end was trimmed by 4 bases and the J gene end by 4 bases; junction bases not matched to a gene: 3. In germline, CDR1 is LNHDA, CDR2 SQIVND (reference sequence). The CDR3 coding sequence is TGTGCCAGTAGTAGACAGGGGCGAGGAAACACCATATATTTT. This encodes CASSRQGRGNTIYF. The full variable domain, with the rest looked up from reference TRBV19 and TRBJ1-3, is DGGITQSPKYLFRKEGQNVTLSCEQNLNHDAMYWYRQDPGQGLRLIYYSQIVNDFQKGDIAEGYSVSREKKESFPLTVTSAQKNPTAFYLCASSRQGRGNTIYFGEGSWLTVV.

The J gene is TRBJ1-1, the V gene TRBV19; possible D gene TRBD1, 6 bases. CDR1 and CDR2 from the germline V gene are LNHDA and SQIVND (reference sequence). V was cut by 2 bases and J by 7 bases, with 8 bases left in between. This CDR3 comprises 12 residues. CDR3 coding DNA: TGTGCCAGTAGTATAACAGGGCTTGAAGCTTTCTTT. This gives the protein CASSITGLEAFF.

Comments on this clone: Other DNA sequences of this sample code for an identical CDR3. The V call is TRBV19, the J call TRBJ1-2, with D uncertain. Germline loops: CDR1 LNHDA, CDR2 SQIVND (reference sequence). V was trimmed by 3 bases and J by 1 base, leaving 6 bases between them. There are 13 residues in the CDR3. The CDR3 region is CASSIGVNYGYTF. The CDR3 DNA reads TGTGCCAGTAGTATCGGGGTTAACTATGGCTACACCTTC.

This clone occurred a few times. This rearrangement joins TRBV2 to TRBJ2-2; TRBD2 is a possible D gene (5 bases). The V gene lost 1 base and the J gene lost 2 bases, with 8 bases spanning the gap. The germline gives CDR1 SNHLY, CDR2 FYNNEI. The CDR3 runs 15 residues. In DNA, the CDR3 is TGTGCCAGCAGTGAAGGGACTCAAAACACCGGGGAGCTGTTTTTT. This encodes CASSEGTQNTGELFF.

The chain is built from TRBV6-5 and TRBJ2-7; D is unresolved. Trimming stripped 5 bases from V and 5 bases from J, with 7 bases between. CDR1 and CDR2 (germline): MNHEY, SVGAGI. This CDR3 spans 11 amino acids. CDR3 amino acids: CASSPGHEQYF. The CDR3 nucleotides read TGTGCCAGCAGTCCAGGCCACGAGCAGTACTTC.

This clone was seen repeatedly, ten times or more. The chain joins TRBV21-1 to TRBJ2-7; no DNA check was done on the table's D call, TRBD1. TRBV21-1 is recorded as a pseudogene. The CDR3 has 16 residues. The DNA for the CDR3 is TGTGCCAGCAACGTCTTTGTCCGGGACAGAGGCTACGAGCAGTACTTC. It translates to CASNVFVRDRGYEQYF.

The V call is TRBV6-2 or TRBV6-3, the J call TRBJ1-5, with a weak D call TRBD1 (6 bases). Germline lookup yields CDR1 MNHEY and CDR2 SVGEGT. V was clipped by 2 bases and J by 3 bases, with 8 bases between them. CDR3 length equals 14 residues. For the CDR3, the DNA is TGTGCCAGCAGTTACCGGGACACCAATCAGCCCCAGCATTTT. Its translation is CASSYRDTNQPQHF.

The chain links TRBV6-5 to TRBJ1-2, with D possibly being TRBD1 (5 bases). CDR3 length equals 14 residues. V was shortened by 7 bases and J by 4 bases, with 16 bases between the two germline ends. CDR1 and CDR2 (germline): MNHEY, SVGAGI. The CDR3 loop is CASTQGRDVYGYTF. The CDR3 nucleotides are TGTGCCAGCACCCAAGGCAGGGATGTCTATGGCTACACCTTC.

The chain links TRBV2 to TRBJ1-2; no clear D gene. Germline V CDR1 and CDR2: SNHLY, FYNNEI. The germline V and J ends were trimmed by 6 bases and 6 bases, with 17 bases remaining between them. There are 14 residues in the CDR3. The CDR3, as DNA: TGTGCCAGCAGATGGTTCGGGGAGGGCAATGGCTACACCTTC. It codes for CASRWFGEGNGYTF. Supplemented by reference TRBV2 and TRBJ1-2, the full variable domain reads EPEVTQTPSHQVTQMGQEVILRCVPISNHLYFYWYRQILGQKVEFLVSFYNNEISEKSEIFDDQFSVERPDGSNFTLKIRSTKLEDSAMYFCASRWFGEGNGYTFGSGTRLTVV.

The chain is built from TRBV4-1 and TRBJ1-2; D gene unclear. The CDR3 is 13 amino acids. The V end lost 1 base, the J end lost 4 bases, and 7 bases lay between the germline ends. In germline, CDR1 is MGHRA, CDR2 YSYEKL. DNA for the CDR3: TGCGCCAGCAGCCAAGGGCTAGGCTATGGCTACACCTTC. Translated, it gives CASSQGLGYGYTF.

The chain is built from TRBV5-1 and TRBJ2-1, with D perhaps TRBD2 (6 bases). V lost 5 bases to trimming and J lost 0 bases, with 12 bases between them. The CDR3 loop spans 15 amino acids. Germline V lookup: CDR1 SGHRS, CDR2 YFSETQ. This CDR3 is CASSLAESSYNEQFF. The CDR3 DNA follows: TGCGCCAGCAGTTTAGCGGAGAGCTCCTACAATGAGCAGTTCTTC.

This clone has a single count. The chain combines TRBV10-3 with TRBJ1-2; 11 bases match TRBD1. This CDR3 is built from 15 residues. Trimming at V came to 4 bases and at J to 4 bases, leaving 5 bases not matched to a gene. In germline, CDR1 is ENHRY, CDR2 SYGVKD. This CDR3 is CAISGRDRGTYGYTF. CDR3 coding DNA: TGTGCCATCAGTGGCCGGGACAGGGGGACCTATGGCTACACCTTC.

Concerning this clone itself: At the DNA level, this CDR3 is encoded by other sequences in the same sample as well. The gene calls are TRBV18 and TRBJ1-4, with 8 bases identical to TRBD1. Germline trimming cut 3 bases from V and 7 bases from J; bases unmatched to any gene: 4. The germline CDR1 and CDR2 sequences are KGHSH and LQKENI. The CDR3 is 14 amino acids. The CDR3 reads CASSPGQGPEKLFF. The CDR3, as DNA: TGTGCCAGCTCACCCGGACAGGGTCCTGAAAAACTGTTTTTT.

This clone was counted once. This chain links TRBV5-1 with TRBJ2-3; 9 positions match TRBD2. Looked up from germline, CDR1 is SGHRS and CDR2 is YFSETQ. V gave up 7 bases and J gave up 4 bases; unmatched junction bases: 7. The CDR3 contains 14 residues. The CDR3 DNA reads as TGCGCCAGCTGCGCGGGGGGGCCCTCAGATACGCAGTATTTT. It specifies CASCAGGPSDTQYF.

This rearrangement joins TRBV30 to TRBJ2-1, with 8 bases aligning to TRBD2. Trimming removed 7 bases from V and 5 bases from J; junction bases left unmatched: 10. CDR1 and CDR2 (germline): GTSNPN, SVGIG (reference sequence). The CDR3 runs 14 residues. The CDR3 loop is CASVMWTSNNEQFF. CDR3 in DNA: TGTGCCTCCGTAATGTGGACTAGCAACAATGAGCAGTTCTTC.

V usage is TRBV3-1 (or the pseudogene TRBV3-2) and J usage is TRBJ2-5; D may be TRBD2 (5 bases). The germline CDR1 and CDR2 sequences are LGHDT and YNNKEL (reference sequence). The CDR3 spans 11 residues. The V gene lost 4 bases and the J gene lost 5 bases, with 5 bases spanning the gap. In DNA form, the CDR3 reads TGTGCCAGCAGCCGAGGGGAGACCCAGTACTTC. This encodes CASSRGETQYF.

This clone appeared a few times. J is TRBJ1-2 and V is TRBV12-3 or TRBV12-4; 10 nucleotides line up with TRBD1. This CDR3 has 13 residues. With 6 bases clipped from V and 4 bases from J, the junction kept 2 bases outside the gene matches. In nucleotides, the CDR3 is TGTGCCAGCAGCCGGGACAGGGGCTATGGCTACACCTTC. Translating it yields CASSRDRGYGYTF.

This chain connects TRBV7-8 to TRBJ2-1; 12 bases match TRBD2. Germline CDR1 SGHVS, CDR2 FQNEAQ. The V and J ends lost 5 bases and 2 bases, in that order; junction bases with no gene match: 4. CDR3 length: 16 residues. CDR3 loop: CASSKLAGGTYNEQFF. The CDR3, as DNA: TGTGCCAGCAGCAAACTAGCGGGAGGTACCTACAATGAGCAGTTCTTC.

The CDR3 region is CAYLDRGEANTGELFF. The CDR3 region has the DNA TGCGCCTACTTGGACAGGGGCGAAGCGAACACCGGGGAGCTGTTTTTT. The chain employs TRBV5-1 and TRBJ2-2, with TRBD1 matching 9 bases. V was clipped by 10 bases and J by 0 bases; unmatched bases: 10. The CDR3 sequence is 16 residues long. Per germline, CDR1 SGHRS and CDR2 YFSETQ.

This clone was counted a few times. The chain combines TRBV6-4 with TRBJ2-1, with 8 nucleotides matching TRBD2. Trimming took 6 bases from V and 6 from J; bases not matched to a gene: 7. CDR1 MRHNA and CDR2 SNTAGT come from the germline V gene. This CDR3 is built from 14 residues. The DNA for the CDR3 is TGTGCCAGCAGCGTCGGGAGGGCCTCCAATGAGCAGTTCTTC. Its translation: CASSVGRASNEQFF.

The rearrangement joins TRBV18 to TRBJ2-4; TRBD1 aligns across 9 bases. Germline trimming cut 1 base from V and 3 bases from J; bases unmatched to any gene: 1. Germline V gene lookup returns CDR1 KGHSH and CDR2 LQKENI. The CDR3 length is 15 residues. The CDR3 spells CASSPLGQGKNIQYF. The CDR3 DNA reads as TGTGCCAGCTCACCACTGGGACAGGGCAAAAACATTCAGTACTTC.

The chain employs TRBV3-1 (or the pseudogene TRBV3-2) and TRBJ1-2; TRBD1 aligns across 7 bases. CDR1 is LGHDT, CDR2 YNNKEL, per germline (reference sequence). Trimming at V came to 2 bases and at J to 3 bases, leaving 9 bases not matched to a gene. CDR3 length: 16 amino acids. The CDR3 region is CASSQFQGGNHYGYTF. The CDR3 nucleotides read TGTGCCAGCAGCCAATTTCAAGGGGGCAATCACTATGGCTACACCTTC.

This chain's CDR3 is CASSLVASPLHF. DNA of the CDR3: TGTGCCAGCAGCTTAGTGGCCTCACCCCTCCACTTT. The V gene is TRBV11-2, the J gene TRBJ1-6; no clear D gene. CDR3 length equals 12 residues. The V gene's germline CDR1 is SGHAT and CDR2 FQNNGV. V was shortened by 1 base and J by 10 bases, with 5 bases between the two germline ends. The whole variable domain, remainder taken from reference TRBV11-2 and TRBJ1-6, is EAGVAQSPRYKIIEKRQSVAFWCNPISGHATLYWYQQILGQGPKLLIQFQNNGVVDDSQLPKDRFSAERLKGVDSTLKIQPAKLEDSAVYLCASSLVASPLHFGNGTRLTVT.

The CDR3 nucleotides are TGTGCCAGTGGGGACAGGCCCAACACTGAAGCTTTCTTT. Encoded protein: CASGDRPNTEAFF. The chain uses TRBV19 and TRBJ1-1; 8 bases line up with TRBD1. V shed 8 bases and J 2 bases; nucleotides not matched to a gene: 4. The CDR3 is 13 amino acids. Germline V gives CDR1 LNHDA, CDR2 SQIVND (reference sequence).

The chain employs TRBV6-5 and TRBJ1-5, with TRBD1 matching over 8 bases. Germline V gives CDR1 MNHEY, CDR2 SVGAGI. The trim removed 7 bases at V and 7 bases at J, leaving 9 bases unmatched. The length of the CDR3 is 14 residues. The CDR3 DNA sequence: TGTGCCAGCATTACCGGACAGGGAGGCCAGCCCCAGCATTTT. Translation: CASITGQGGQPQHF.

This sequence joins TRBV12-3 or TRBV12-4 and TRBJ1-2; 7 bases fit TRBD1. The J segment lost 3 bases and the V segment lost 6 bases, leaving 4 bases of the junction unmatched. The CDR3 consists of 13 residues. CDR3 in DNA: TGTGCCAGCAGGCAAACAGGGGACTATGGCTACACCTTC. Its protein product is CASRQTGDYGYTF.

This chain connects TRBV5-1 to TRBJ2-2; D remains ambiguous. This CDR3 has 14 residues. The germline gives CDR1 SGHRS, CDR2 YFSETQ. V shed 0 bases and J shed 4 bases, with 7 bases lying between them. The DNA for the CDR3 is TGCGCCAGCAGCTTGGTACCGAGCACCGGGGAGCTGTTTTTT. Translation gives CASSLVPSTGELFF.